A single T cell receptor (beta chain) is shown here with its context. Its antigen is not identified. The V end lost 8 bases, the J end lost 1 base, and 11 bases lay between the germline ends. The germline CDR1 and CDR2 sequences are MNHNS and SASEGT. The CDR3 length is 13 residues. These data belong to a study of T-cell reconstitution after alpha-beta-depleted transplantation in children. Unique molecular identifiers tagged the TCRbeta library. TCRdb passed the PCR reads through MiXCR, listing each CDR3 protein once. The data contain 500,000 or so distinct CDR3 sequences, more than 9.5% of them singletons. Study observations and caveats: Surviving thymic progenitors and recipient T cells were the source of high TCRbeta diversity at day 60 in some patients. T-cell counts and diversity at one year following transplant were attributed mainly to newly produced T cells. Roughly two months post-transplant, alpha-beta T cells reportedly originated from several hundred graft clones that had expanded.

This material consisted of PBMCs, mostly from graft donor cells, taken 180 days after TCRalphabeta/CD19-depleted stem cell transplant. The TCR comes from a female patient aged 2 to 10 who had a stem cell transplant for aplastic anemia, so the T cells may come from the graft donor. The chain links TRBV6-1 to TRBJ1-2; no definite D call. The CDR3 DNA reads as TGTGCCAGCGGCCCGGAGGGTAACTATGGCTACACCTTC. It specifies CASGPEGNYGYTF.